This TCR beta chain was recovered during a study of monozygotic twins with inflammatory bowel disease. In eight separate reactions per sample, cDNA was generated. From its re-call of the 5' RACE reads, TCRdb lists each CDR3 protein once, without DNA. The sample totals a few hundred thousand distinct CDR3 sequences. Regarding the study as a whole: It was in IBD patients that TCRbeta diversity (inverse Simpson) was lower than in healthy co-twins.

Germline CDR1 and CDR2: SEHNR and FQNEAQ (reference sequence). The CDR3 extends over 17 amino acids. On this clonotype itself: The antigen remains unidentified.

The receptor's source is a human donor with ulcerative colitis or Crohn's disease, or a healthy co-twin of an affected twin (not recorded which). The V gene is TRBV7-9, the J gene TRBJ1-6; the D gene TCRdb calls, TRBD1, cannot be checked with no DNA. Input material: blood. CDR3 sequence reads: CASSPGYGGSYNSPLHF.